The next 18 T cell receptor beta chains were all read from a single sample in a study of technical replicates of blood from several donors. The protocol was immunoSEQ multiplex PCR, while the TCRdb copy is restricted to in-frame clones and leaves out a portion. The sample contains 60,000 to 90,000 clones, approximately 97% of which appear only once. The specimen sequenced was T cells isolated from PBMCs. Source of these receptors: a human donor in good health.

This clone was detected only once. The chain employs TRBV28 and TRBJ2-1; tentatively, D is TRBD2 (6 bases). Germline CDR1 reads MDHEN; CDR2 reads SYDVKM. Trimming took 3 bases from V and 0 from J, leaving 9 bases between them. CDR3 size: 15 residues. DNA for the CDR3: TGTGCCAGCAGTTTGGGACTCTACTCCTACAATGAGCAGTTCTTC. This encodes CASSLGLYSYNEQFF.

The chain employs TRBV5-4 and TRBJ1-2; 8 nucleotides line up with TRBD1. The junction had 5 bases not matched to a gene; V was cut back by 4 bases and J by 6 bases. The germline gives CDR1 SGHNT, CDR2 YYREEE (reference sequence). This CDR3 contains 13 residues. The CDR3: CASSLDRDDGYTF. The CDR3 bases are TGTGCCAGCAGCCTGGACAGGGACGATGGCTACACCTTC.

The chain links TRBV7-8 to TRBJ1-3; D unresolved. This CDR3 is built from 16 residues. Trimming removed 1 base from V and 2 bases from J, with 12 bases in between. The germline V gene has CDR1 SGHVS and CDR2 FQNEAQ. The CDR3 loop reads CASSLVIGSTGNTIYF. The CDR3 DNA follows: TGTGCCAGCAGCTTAGTGATCGGGTCGACTGGAAACACCATATATTTT.

The chain recombines TRBV10-3 with TRBJ2-3, with 7 bases aligning to TRBD2. The V segment lost 6 bases and the J segment 1 base; nucleotides outside the gene matches: 7. Germline assignment: CDR1 ENHRY and CDR2 SYGVKD. This CDR3 is 15 amino acids long. DNA of the CDR3: TGTGCCATCAGGGGAACTAGCGACGGCACAGATACGCAGTATTTT. Translating it yields CAIRGTSDGTDTQYF.

The CDR3 nucleotides are TGTGCCAGCAGCGTAGGGACTAGCGGGCTATACAATGAGCAGTTCTTC. Its translation: CASSVGTSGLYNEQFF. The gene calls are TRBV9 and TRBJ2-1; 11 nucleotides align to TRBD2. The trim removed 0 bases at V and 4 bases at J, leaving 3 bases unmatched. Germline-derived CDR1 and CDR2 are SGDLS and YYNGEE. This CDR3 comprises 16 residues.

The CDR3 region is CASSLRTDNQPQHF. CDR3 DNA sequence: TGTGCCAGCAGTCTTCGGACAGACAATCAGCCCCAGCATTTT. J is TRBJ1-5 and V is TRBV6-5, with TRBD1 as a possible D gene (6 bases). The germline V gene has CDR1 MNHEY and CDR2 SVGAGI. The CDR3 has 14 residues. Trimming removed 5 bases at V and 3 bases at J, with 11 bases between.

Here the CDR3 reads CASSLKGQGVLSNEKLFF. As DNA, the CDR3 is TGTGCCAGTAGTTTAAAGGGACAGGGGGTTCTATCTAATGAAAAACTGTTTTTT. The gene calls are TRBV19 and TRBJ1-4; 11 bases line up with TRBD1. The J segment lost 3 bases and the V segment lost 5 bases, leaving 11 bases of the junction unmatched. CDR3 length: 18 amino acids. CDR1 and CDR2 from the germline V gene are LNHDA and SQIVND (reference sequence).

CDR3 protein: CASSFAGDYEQFF. CDR3 nucleotides: TGTGCCAGCAGCTTCGCGGGAGATTACGAGCAGTTCTTC. The chain uses TRBV5-6 and TRBJ2-1, with TRBD2 matching over 7 bases. Germline lookup yields CDR1 SGHDT and CDR2 YYEEEE. The CDR3 runs 13 residues. V lost 2 bases and J lost 10; bases outside the gene matches: 6.

The V call is TRBV15, the J call TRBJ1-1; D gene uncertain. CDR1 and CDR2 (germline): LNHNV, YYDKDF (reference sequence). The CDR3 loop spans 13 amino acids. V dropped 0 bases and J dropped 1 base, with 3 bases sitting between them. The CDR3 sequence: CATSRDQNTEAFF. The CDR3 nucleotides read TGTGCCACCAGCAGAGATCAGAACACTGAAGCTTTCTTT.

This chain links TRBV6-1 with TRBJ1-4, with 9 bases fitting TRBD1. The CDR3 contains 14 residues. With V trimmed by 4 bases and J by 6 bases, 3 bases remained unmatched. Germline V gene lookup returns CDR1 MNHNS and CDR2 SASEGT. The CDR3 is CASSVRDRDEKLFF. CDR3 DNA: TGTGCCAGCAGTGTCCGGGACAGGGATGAAAAACTGTTTTTT.

The chain combines TRBV4-3 with TRBJ1-5, with 9 bases matching TRBD1. The germline V gene has CDR1 LGHNA and CDR2 YSLEER. The CDR3 runs to 15 residues. The V and J ends lost 0 bases and 4 bases, in that order; junction bases with no gene match: 1. The CDR3 protein is CASSQETGGNQPQHF. As DNA, the CDR3 is TGCGCCAGCAGCCAAGAGACAGGGGGTAATCAGCCCCAGCATTTT.

The chain is built from TRBV5-1 and TRBJ1-2, with 8 bases lining up with TRBD1. CDR1 is SGHRS, CDR2 YFSETQ, per germline. This CDR3 is 15 amino acids long. V shed 1 base and J 2 bases; nucleotides not matched to a gene: 4. CDR3 coding DNA: TGCGCCAGCAGCTTGACTAGGACAGGGAACTATGGCTACACCTTC. This sequence encodes CASSLTRTGNYGYTF.

V and J are TRBV30 and TRBJ1-2; tentative D call: TRBD1 (5 bases). CDR1 is GTSNPN and CDR2 is SVGIG in the germline V gene (reference sequence). V lost 3 bases and J 8 bases, leaving 13 bases between the germline ends. The CDR3 has 12 amino acids. Here the CDR3 DNA reads TGTGCCTGGAGACCCACCGGGGGAGGCTACACCTTC. Its translation is CAWRPTGGGYTF.

The chain carries TRBV9 and TRBJ1-3; TRBD1 is a possible D gene (5 bases). This CDR3 has 16 residues. V dropped 4 bases and J dropped 4 bases, with 18 bases sitting between them. The germline gives CDR1 SGDLS, CDR2 YYNGEE. The CDR3 is CASSPEVTVGGNTIYF. The CDR3 DNA is TGTGCCAGCAGCCCTGAAGTGACAGTAGGCGGAAACACCATATATTTT. Combining the CDR3 with reference TRBV9 and TRBJ1-3 gives the whole variable domain DSGVTQTPKHLITATGQRVTLRCSPRSGDLSVYWYQQSLDQGLQFLIQYYNGEERAKGNILERFSAQQFPDLHSELNLSSLELGDSALYFCASSPEVTVGGNTIYFGEGSWLTVV.

The chain employs TRBV9 and TRBJ2-7, with 7 positions matching TRBD1. V gave up 0 bases and J gave up 6 bases; unmatched junction bases: 12. There are 16 residues in the CDR3. Germline-derived CDR1 and CDR2 are SGDLS and YYNGEE. The CDR3 is CASSVGSSPGGFEQYF. The CDR3 nucleotides read TGTGCCAGCAGCGTAGGATCTTCTCCAGGGGGTTTCGAGCAGTACTTC.

The J gene is TRBJ2-4, the V gene TRBV5-4, with D tentatively TRBD2 (5 bases). This CDR3 is 17 amino acids long. Trimming removed 0 bases at V and 0 bases at J, with 13 bases between. CDR1 is SGHNT, CDR2 YYREEE, per germline (reference sequence). DNA for the CDR3: TGTGCCAGCAGCTTGGACCCCGGGGATTCAGCCAAAAACATTCAGTACTTC. Translated: CASSLDPGDSAKNIQYF.

This chain joins TRBV4-2 and TRBJ2-2; D is unresolved. Germline V gene lookup returns CDR1 LGHNA and CDR2 YNFKEQ. The V end was cut by 2 bases, the J end by 0 bases, with 7 bases between. The CDR3 runs 15 residues. The CDR3 reads CASSQRLTNTGELFF. CDR3 nucleotide sequence: TGTGCCAGCAGCCAACGGTTAACGAACACCGGGGAGCTGTTTTTT.

The rearrangement joins TRBV7-9 to TRBJ2-3, with TRBD2 identical over 7 bases. Germline V gene sequence: CDR1 SEHNR, CDR2 FQNEAQ (reference sequence). This CDR3 region has 15 residues. Trimming removed 1 base from V and 3 bases from J; junction bases left unmatched: 4. The CDR3 sequence: CASSLGFGGTDTQYF. For the CDR3, the DNA is TGTGCCAGCAGCTTAGGTTTCGGGGGGACAGATACGCAGTATTTT.